The sequence of this T cell receptor beta chain was determined in a study of blood T cell repertoires in COVID-19. Authors' analysis steps: Reference gene primer amplification gave estimated nucleated cell counts. Clones were read by immunoSEQ multiplex PCR, and TCRdb kept only the in-frame ones, dropping some. V and J calls and clone size are as listed in that table; D and trimming were resolved from the DNA. Among hundreds of thousands of clones listed, 91% were seen once. The CDR3 runs to 14 residues. Germline V gene data show CDR1 as KGHDR and CDR2 as SFDVKD. After removal of 5 bases from V and 4 bases from J, the junction contained 5 bases not matched to a gene.

Sequenced sample: peripheral blood. This chain connects TRBV24-1 to TRBJ2-3; 7 nucleotides align to TRBD2. This receptor was identified in a young woman who had recovered from COVID-19. CDR3 region: CATSGASGSDTQYF. Here the CDR3 DNA reads TGTGCCACCAGTGGGGCTAGCGGTTCAGATACGCAGTATTTT.